This TCR beta chain comes out of a study of patients and donors after allogeneic stem cell transplantation. The V gene lost 4 bases and the J gene lost 7 bases, with 19 bases spanning the gap. The germline V gene encodes CDR1 MNHNS and CDR2 SASEGT. There are 15 residues in the CDR3. TCRdb processed the RT-PCR reads anew with MiXCR; each CDR3 protein has one entry. The repertoire holds fewer than 250,000 distinct CDR3 sequences, with less than 15% as singletons. In its sample, this clonotype was seen a few times. The clonotype comes from a human donor who was either an allogeneic HSCT recipient or a stem cell or donor lymphocyte infusion donor (not recorded which). It is not recorded whose cells these are; they may come from a transplant donor. The rearrangement links TRBV6-1 to TRBJ2-5; D unresolved. Sequencing used blood, either unsorted or a sorted T cell fraction (not recorded which). In nucleotides, the CDR3 is TGTGCCAGCAGTGCGACGGCCACCCTATCTGGGACCCAGTACTTC. Protein sequence: CASSATATLSGTQYF.